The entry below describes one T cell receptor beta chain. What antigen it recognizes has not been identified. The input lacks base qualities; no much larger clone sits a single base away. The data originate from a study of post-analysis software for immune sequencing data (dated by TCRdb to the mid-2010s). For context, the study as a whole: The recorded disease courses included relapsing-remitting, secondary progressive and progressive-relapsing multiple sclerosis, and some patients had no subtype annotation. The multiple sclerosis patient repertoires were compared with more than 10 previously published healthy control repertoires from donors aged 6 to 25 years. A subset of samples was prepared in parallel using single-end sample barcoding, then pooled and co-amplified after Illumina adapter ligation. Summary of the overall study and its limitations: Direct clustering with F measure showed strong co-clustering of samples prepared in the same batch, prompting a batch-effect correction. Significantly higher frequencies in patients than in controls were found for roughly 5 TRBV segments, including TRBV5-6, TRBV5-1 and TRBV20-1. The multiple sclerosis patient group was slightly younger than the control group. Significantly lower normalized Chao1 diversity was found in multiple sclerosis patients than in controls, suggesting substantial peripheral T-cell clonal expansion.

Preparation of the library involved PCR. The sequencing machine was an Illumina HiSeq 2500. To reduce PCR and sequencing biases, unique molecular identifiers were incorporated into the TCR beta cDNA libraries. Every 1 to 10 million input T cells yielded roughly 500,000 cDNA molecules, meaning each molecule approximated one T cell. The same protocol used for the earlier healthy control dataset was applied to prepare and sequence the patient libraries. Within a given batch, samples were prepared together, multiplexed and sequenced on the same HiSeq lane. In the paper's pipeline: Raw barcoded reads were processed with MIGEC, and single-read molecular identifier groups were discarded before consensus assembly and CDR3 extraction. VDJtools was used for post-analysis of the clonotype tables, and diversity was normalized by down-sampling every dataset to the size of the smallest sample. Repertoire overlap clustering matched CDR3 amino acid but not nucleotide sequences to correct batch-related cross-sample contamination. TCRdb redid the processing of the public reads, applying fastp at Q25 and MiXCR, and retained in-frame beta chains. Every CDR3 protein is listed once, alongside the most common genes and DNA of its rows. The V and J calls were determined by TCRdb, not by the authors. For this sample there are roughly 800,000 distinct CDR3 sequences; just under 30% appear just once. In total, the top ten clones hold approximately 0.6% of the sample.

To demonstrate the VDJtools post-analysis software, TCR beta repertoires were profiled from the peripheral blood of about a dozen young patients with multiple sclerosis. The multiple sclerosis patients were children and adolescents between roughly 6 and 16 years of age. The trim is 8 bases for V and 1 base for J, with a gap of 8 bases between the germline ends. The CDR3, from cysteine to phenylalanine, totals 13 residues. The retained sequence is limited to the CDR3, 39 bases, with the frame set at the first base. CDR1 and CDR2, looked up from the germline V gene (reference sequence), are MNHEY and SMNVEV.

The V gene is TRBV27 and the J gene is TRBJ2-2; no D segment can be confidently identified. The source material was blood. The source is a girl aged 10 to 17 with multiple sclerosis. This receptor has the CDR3 CASGHRNTGELFF. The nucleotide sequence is TGTGCCAGCGGCCATAGGAACACCGGGGAGCTGTTTTTT.